This paragraph covers one TCR beta chain sequence. Its cognate antigen is unknown. This sample is part of a study of CD4+ T cells in melanoma. Study-level findings and limits: A reported correlation linked neoantigen-specific CD4+ T cells to CD8+, macrophage and B cell function. Reportedly, melanoma neoantigen-specific CD4+ T cells showed varied differentiation states.

Germline CDR1 MNHNS, CDR2 SASEGT. V was shortened by 5 bases and J by 12 bases, with 16 bases between the two germline ends. The CDR3 consists of 12 residues. Method: immunoSEQ multiplex PCR; TCRdb's copy keeps in-frame clones and lacks some. The sample records about 50,000 clones, roughly nine tenths being singletons. This clonotype was sampled from a human donor with melanoma. The chain employs TRBV6-1 and TRBJ1-2; D may be TRBD1 (5 bases). The sample consisted of peripheral blood. This chain's CDR3 is CASSFGGERNTF. CDR3 bases: TGTGCCAGCAGTTTCGGGGGGGAGAGGAACACCTTC.